The 30 T cell receptor beta chains reported below all come from one sample, sequenced in a study of cytomegalovirus exposure and HLA in healthy donors. With 60 Vbeta and 13 Jbeta primers, the PCR was carried out. The assay was immunoSEQ multiplex PCR, and TCRdb's table has in-frame clones only and misses some. The sample lists about 120,000 clones; 75% to 85% were seen once. The sequencing sample was made of PBMCs. These receptors originate from a man aged 35 to 55 in good health and CMV-seronegative.

The chain carries TRBV5-6 and TRBJ2-7, with 7 bases matching TRBD1. Trimming removed 4 bases from V and 7 bases from J; junction bases left unmatched: 11. Germline assignment: CDR1 SGHDT and CDR2 YYEEEE. This CDR3 spans 14 amino acids. The CDR3 protein is CASSGDSSRGEQYF. The CDR3 bases are TGTGCCAGCAGCGGGGACAGCTCAAGAGGGGAGCAGTACTTC. The full variable domain, in which reference TRBV5-6 and TRBJ2-7 provide the parts outside the CDR3, is DAGVTQSPTHLIKTRGQQVTLRCSPKSGHDTVSWYQQALGQGPQFIFQYYEEEERQRGNFPDRFSGHQFPNYSSELNVNALLLGDSALYLCASSGDSSRGEQYFGPGTRLTVT.

The rearrangement links TRBV9 to TRBJ2-1; TRBD2 matches 8 bases. CDR3 length: 14 amino acids. J lost 8 bases, V lost 3 bases, and 7 bases had no gene match. Per germline, CDR1 SGDLS and CDR2 YYNGEE. The CDR3 region has the DNA TGTGCCAGCAGCGGACTAGCGAGTCGGGATGAGCAGTTCTTC. It translates to CASSGLASRDEQFF.

This sequence joins TRBV25-1 and TRBJ1-2; perhaps TRBD1 as D (5 bases). This CDR3 is built from 15 residues. Trimming left V 3 bases short and J 7 bases short, with 18 bases between. Looked up from germline, CDR1 is MGHDK and CDR2 is SYGVNS. The CDR3 bases are TGTGCCAGCAGTGACGATCTACGGGGGTTAGGTGGCTACACCTTC. Translation gives CASSDDLRGLGGYTF.

This sequence joins TRBV9 and TRBJ2-7; 7 positions match TRBD1. The CDR3 runs to 15 residues. CDR1 SGDLS and CDR2 YYNGEE come from the germline V gene. V lost 0 bases, J lost 0 bases, and 3 bases stayed unmatched. CDR3 DNA sequence: TGTGCCAGCAGCGTAGCGGCAGGGGGCTCCTACGAGCAGTACTTC. It encodes CASSVAAGGSYEQYF.

The rearrangement uses TRBV7-9 and TRBJ1-2; D unresolved. Trimming removed 5 bases at V and 8 bases at J, with 12 bases between. The CDR3 sequence is 12 residues long. CDR1 SEHNR and CDR2 FQNEAQ come from the germline V gene (reference sequence). CDR3 loop: CASSRGLFGYTF. Written as DNA, the CDR3 is TGTGCCAGCAGCCGGGGTCTTTTCGGCTACACCTTC. Drawing the rest from reference TRBV7-9 and TRBJ1-2, the complete variable domain is DTGVSQNPRHKITKRGQNVTFRCDPISEHNRLYWYRQTLGQGPEFLTYFQNEAQLEKSRLLSDRFSAERPKGSFSTLEIQRTEQGDSAMYLCASSRGLFGYTFGSGTRLTVV.

V and J are TRBV30 and TRBJ2-7, with no clear D. The CDR3 consists of 11 residues. Trimming left V 2 bases short and J 4 bases short, with 6 bases between. Germline-derived CDR1 and CDR2 are GTSNPN and SVGIG (reference sequence). The CDR3 nucleotides are TGTGCCTGGAGTACGGTTTACGAGCAGTACTTC. It codes for CAWSTVYEQYF.

The genes are TRBV27 and TRBJ1-2; 12 positions match TRBD1. V trimming: 5 bases; J trimming: 7 bases; junction bases outside the gene matches: 5. The CDR3 is made up of 14 amino acids. Germline values: CDR1 MNHEY, CDR2 SMNVEV (reference sequence). The CDR3 protein is CASSRDRGQGGYTF. DNA for the CDR3: TGTGCCAGCAGTCGGGACAGGGGGCAAGGTGGCTACACCTTC.

V gene TRBV7-2 combines with J gene TRBJ2-7; TRBD1 matches at 7 bases. In germline, CDR1 is SGHTA, CDR2 FQGNSA. The CDR3 loop spans 12 amino acids. Trimming cost V 6 bases and J 9 bases; bases outside gene matches: 8. The CDR3 region has the DNA TGTGCCAGCAGTAGACAGGGAAGTCGGCAGTACTTC. Translation: CASSRQGSRQYF.

As to this clone: This same CDR3 is encoded by further DNA sequences in the sample. The V and J genes are TRBV9 and TRBJ2-3, with D uncertain. V was pared by 0 bases and J by 3 bases, with 2 bases between. The CDR3 is made up of 12 amino acids. Germline V gene sequence: CDR1 SGDLS, CDR2 YYNGEE. The CDR3 nucleotides read TGTGCCAGCAGCGTAGCGACAGATACGCAGTATTTT. As protein: CASSVATDTQYF.

This clone appeared a single time. For the CDR3, the DNA is TGTGCCAGCTCACCATTTGAGAATAATTCACCCCTCCACTTT. Residues: CASSPFENNSPLHF. This rearrangement joins TRBV18 to TRBJ1-6, with D unclear. There are 14 residues in the CDR3. Germline assignment: CDR1 KGHSH and CDR2 LQKENI. Between the trimmed V and J ends, which lost 2 bases and 5 bases, there was a span of 7 bases.

The V and J genes are TRBV10-1 and TRBJ2-3, with TRBD2 matching 10 bases. CDR3 length equals 20 residues. The germline V gene encodes CDR1 WNHNN and CDR2 SYGVQD (reference sequence). V lost 0 bases and J lost 0; bases outside the gene matches: 12. CDR3 region: CASSESPLAGEPTSTDTQYF. The CDR3 DNA reads as TGCGCCAGCAGTGAGTCTCCCCTAGCGGGGGAGCCGACGAGCACAGATACGCAGTATTTT.

The chain links TRBV6-1 to TRBJ1-5, with TRBD1 identical over 7 bases. V lost 0 bases and J lost 5; bases outside the gene matches: 4. Germline V gene lookup returns CDR1 MNHNS and CDR2 SASEGT. This CDR3 has 15 residues. CDR3 DNA: TGTGCCAGCAGTGAAGCAGGGGGCGGCCATCAGCCCCAGCATTTT. Amino acid sequence: CASSEAGGGHQPQHF.

This clone was detected only a few times. The chain is built from TRBV7-2 and TRBJ2-1; D is perhaps TRBD2 (5 bases). V was pared by 10 bases and J by 7 bases, with 20 bases between. The CDR3 length is 14 residues. The germline CDR1 and CDR2 sequences are SGHTA and FQGNSA. CDR3 sequence reads: CATKSGGALNEQFF. CDR3 sequence (DNA): TGTGCCACAAAAAGCGGAGGAGCCTTAAATGAGCAGTTCTTC.

A few counts support this clone. The chain joins TRBV29-1 to TRBJ2-5; no clear D. The DNA end favors TRBJ2-7, so the J call may be wrong. The CDR3 spans 12 residues. Germline V gives CDR1 SQVTM, CDR2 ANQGSEA. DNA for the CDR3: TGCAGCGTTGCGGAGCCTATCTACGAGCAGTACTTC. Protein: CSVAEPIYEQYF.

The chain is built from TRBV30 and TRBJ2-6; possibly TRBD1 for D (5 bases). Germline CDR1 is GTSNPN and CDR2 is SVGIG (reference sequence). The V and J ends lost 5 bases and 1 base respectively, with 6 bases between them. The CDR3 runs to 13 residues. The CDR3 DNA reads TGTGCCTGGCAGGGTTCTGGGGCCAACGTCCTGACTTTC. Protein product: CAWQGSGANVLTF.

J is TRBJ2-5 and V is TRBV5-4; 7 nucleotides line up with TRBD2. This CDR3 region has 15 residues. The ends lost 4 bases at V and 0 bases at J; junction bases unmatched: 6. Germline values: CDR1 SGHNT, CDR2 YYREEE (reference sequence). CDR3 DNA sequence: TGTGCCAGCAGCCCGGGAACTAGCGACCAAGAGACCCAGTACTTC. Protein: CASSPGTSDQETQYF.

This rearrangement joins TRBV4-1 to TRBJ2-7, with D hard to call. The CDR3 covers 11 residues. Germline CDR1 and CDR2: MGHRA and YSYEKL. V was pared by 3 bases and J by 3 bases, with 3 bases between. The CDR3 DNA reads TGCGCCAGCAGCCACGGCTACGAGCAGTACTTC. The encoded protein is CASSHGYEQYF.

V usage is TRBV20-1 and J usage is TRBJ2-3; no clear D gene. CDR1 DFQATT and CDR2 SNEGSKA come from the germline V gene (reference sequence). The V gene lost 2 bases and the J gene lost 6 bases, with 6 bases spanning the gap. The CDR3 consists of 11 residues. DNA for the CDR3: TGCAGTGCTAGAACCGCGGATACGCAGTATTTT. The encoded protein is CSARTADTQYF.

The J gene is TRBJ2-2, the V gene TRBV15, with 10 bases matching TRBD1. The CDR3 has 15 residues. The germline V gene encodes CDR1 LNHNV and CDR2 YYDKDF (reference sequence). V shed 4 bases and J 3 bases; nucleotides not matched to a gene: 2. The CDR3, as DNA: TGTGCCACCAGCAAAGGGACAGGGGACACCGGGGAGCTGTTTTTT. Its protein product is CATSKGTGDTGELFF.

J is TRBJ1-4 and V is TRBV6-4, with D unclear. CDR3 length equals 16 residues. V lost 3 bases and J 0 bases, leaving 11 bases between the germline ends. Germline loops: CDR1 MRHNA, CDR2 SNTAGT. The CDR3 DNA sequence: TGTGCCAGCAGTGAACCGAGCTCCCCAACTAATGAAAAACTGTTTTTT. Its protein product is CASSEPSSPTNEKLFF.

The chain recombines TRBV5-1 with TRBJ2-2; 9 bases align to TRBD1. Germline CDR1 is SGHRS and CDR2 is YFSETQ. This CDR3 comprises 14 residues. V lost 0 bases and J lost 6; bases outside the gene matches: 0. As DNA, the CDR3 is TGCGCCAGCAGCTTGGGACAGGGGGCCGGGGAGCTGTTTTTT. Protein product: CASSLGQGAGELFF.

This chain connects TRBV29-1 to TRBJ2-7; D may be TRBD1 (5 bases). The CDR3 is 12 amino acids. Trimming removed 4 bases from V and 6 bases from J, with 13 bases in between. Looked up from germline, CDR1 is SQVTM and CDR2 is ANQGSEA. CDR3 sequence reads: CSVGGHPSEQYF. As DNA, the CDR3 is TGCAGCGTTGGGGGCCATCCCAGCGAGCAGTACTTC.

The chain joins TRBV2 to TRBJ1-6; D is perhaps TRBD1 (5 bases). Looked up from germline, CDR1 is SNHLY and CDR2 is FYNNEI. This CDR3 contains 12 residues. Trimming removed 10 bases from V and 8 bases from J, with 12 bases in between. DNA of the CDR3: TGTGCCACGCGGGACGTCTATTCACCCCTCCACTTT. Translating gives CATRDVYSPLHF.

This clone showed up just a few times. V and J are TRBV9 and TRBJ2-7; tentative D call: TRBD2 (8 bases). The germline gives CDR1 SGDLS, CDR2 YYNGEE. V was shortened by 3 bases and J by 1 base, with 20 bases between the two germline ends. This CDR3 comprises 17 residues. The CDR3 reads CASSGRQGIAGSYEQYF. DNA for the CDR3: TGTGCCAGCAGCGGAAGACAGGGAATAGCGGGGTCCTACGAGCAGTACTTC.

V is TRBV5-1 and J is TRBJ2-6; 8 nucleotides match TRBD2. The germline gives CDR1 SGHRS, CDR2 YFSETQ. The CDR3 is made up of 16 amino acids. The J segment lost 2 bases and the V segment lost 4 bases, leaving 5 bases of the junction unmatched. CDR3 nucleotides: TGCGCCAGCAGCGGGGGAGCGGGGGCTGGGGCCAACGTCCTGACTTTC. Its protein is CASSGGAGAGANVLTF.

V and J are TRBV4-3 and TRBJ1-1, with 10 bases aligning to TRBD1. This CDR3 has 16 amino acids. Germline trimming cut 4 bases from V and 3 bases from J; bases unmatched to any gene: 8. Germline V gene data show CDR1 as LGHNA and CDR2 as YSLEER. CDR3 sequence reads: CASSRDRGGGDTEAFF. CDR3 DNA sequence: TGCGCCAGCAGCCGGGACAGGGGCGGCGGCGACACTGAAGCTTTCTTT.

This sequence joins TRBV9 and TRBJ1-4; TRBD1 might be the D (6 bases). The germline V gene encodes CDR1 SGDLS and CDR2 YYNGEE. The CDR3 is 14 residues long. With 0 bases removed from V and 8 bases from J, the gap between germline ends came to 11 bases. In nucleotides, the CDR3 is TGTGCCAGCAGCGTAGGGGGACATGCGGAAAAACTGTTTTTT. Translated: CASSVGGHAEKLFF. Based on the CDR3 plus reference TRBV9 and TRBJ1-4, the full variable domain is DSGVTQTPKHLITATGQRVTLRCSPRSGDLSVYWYQQSLDQGLQFLIQYYNGEERAKGNILERFSAQQFPDLHSELNLSSLELGDSALYFCASSVGGHAEKLFFGSGTQLSVL.

This clone was seen only a few times. The chain combines TRBV30 with TRBJ2-7, with D maybe TRBD2 (5 bases). The CDR3 totals 12 residues. Germline CDR1 and CDR2: GTSNPN and SVGIG (reference sequence). V lost 6 bases to trimming and J lost 0 bases, with 9 bases between them. In DNA form, the CDR3 reads TGTGCCTGCCGAGCGGTCTCCTACGAGCAGTACTTC. Residues: CACRAVSYEQYF. Full variable domain (rest looked up from reference TRBV30 and TRBJ2-7): SQTIHQWPATLVQPVGSPLSLECTVEGTSNPNLYWYRQAAGRGLQLLFYSVGIGQISSEVPQNLSASRPQDRQFILSSKKLLLSDSGFYLCACRAVSYEQYFGPGTRLTVT.

The V call is TRBV7-6, the J call TRBJ2-1; TRBD2 agrees at 13 bases. Germline lookup yields CDR1 SGHVS and CDR2 FNYEAQ. This CDR3 is built from 16 residues. The ends lost 5 bases at V and 8 bases at J; junction bases unmatched: 9. The CDR3 loop reads CASSNRLAGGKDEQFF. CDR3 bases: TGTGCCAGCAGCAACCGACTAGCGGGAGGAAAGGATGAGCAGTTCTTC. The variable domain in full, with the rest retrieved from reference TRBV7-6 and TRBJ2-1, is GAGVSQSPRYKVTKRGQDVALRCDPISGHVSLYWYRQALGQGPEFLTYFNYEAQQDKSGLPNDRFSAERPEGSISTLTIQRTEQRDSAMYRCASSNRLAGGKDEQFFGPGTRLTVL.

The V and J genes are TRBV10-3 and TRBJ1-2, with 7 positions matching TRBD1. J lost 8 bases, V lost 3 bases, and 9 bases had no gene match. The germline CDR1 and CDR2 sequences are ENHRY and SYGVKD. The CDR3 runs to 14 residues. The CDR3 loop is CAISDPGTEAGYTF. CDR3 DNA: TGTGCCATCAGTGATCCCGGGACAGAAGCGGGCTACACCTTC.